This entry lists 12 T cell receptor beta chains sequenced from one sample in a study of PD-1 blockade in classical Hodgkin lymphoma. As for time point: cycle 4 day 1 (C4D1), after less than 7 weeks of nivolumab. Each of the patients experienced relapse following autologous stem cell transplantation, and their brentuximab vedotin exposure differed. Generated by immunoSEQ multiplex PCR, the TCRdb table keeps only in-frame clones and is missing some. The sample consists of roughly 86,000 clones, 83% of them appearing once. The sequencing here drew on peripheral blood mononuclear cells (PBMCs), taken before the fourth cycle of nivolumab. These receptors originate from a human donor with classical Hodgkin lymphoma.

This clone was seen only a few times. The CDR3 loop is CASSLEGYSNQPQHF. CDR3 in DNA: TGTGCCAGCAGTTTAGAAGGCTATAGCAATCAGCCCCAGCATTTT. V and J are TRBV27 and TRBJ1-5; D remains unclear. V shed 2 bases and J shed 0 bases, with 8 bases lying between them. Germline-derived CDR1 and CDR2 are MNHEY and SMNVEV (reference sequence). The CDR3 has 15 residues.

The V gene is TRBV18, the J gene TRBJ2-7, with D perhaps being TRBD1 or TRBD2 (5 bases each). Germline-derived CDR1 and CDR2 are KGHSH and LQKENI. CDR3 size: 14 residues. V was trimmed by 6 bases and J by 3 bases, leaving 15 bases between them. The CDR3 nucleotides read TGTGCCAGCTCCCAGGGAGCGGAATACTACGAGCAGTACTTC. Amino acids: CASSQGAEYYEQYF.

This chain uses TRBV19 with TRBJ1-1, with a weak D call TRBD1 (6 bases). Between the trimmed V and J ends, which lost 2 bases and 5 bases, there was a span of 15 bases. CDR1 and CDR2 (germline): LNHDA, SQIVND (reference sequence). CDR3 length equals 15 residues. This CDR3 reads CASSIFGGRWTEAFF. Written as DNA, the CDR3 is TGTGCCAGTAGTATATTTGGGGGGCGATGGACTGAAGCTTTCTTT.

The chain links TRBV19 to TRBJ2-2; no clear D. The CDR3 spans 14 residues. V lost 2 bases and J 0 bases, leaving 4 bases between the germline ends. Germline V gene data show CDR1 as LNHDA and CDR2 as SQIVND (reference sequence). The CDR3 loop is CASSIQTNTGELFF. The CDR3 DNA is TGTGCCAGTAGTATACAGACGAACACCGGGGAGCTGTTTTTT.

The chain employs TRBV2 and TRBJ2-1, with D maybe TRBD2 (6 bases). The CDR3 contains 15 residues. Germline assignment: CDR1 SNHLY and CDR2 FYNNEI. Deletions cut 3 bases from V and 3 bases from J, with 12 bases between. The chain's CDR3 is CASSEASVYYNEQFF. CDR3 in DNA: TGTGCCAGCAGTGAGGCTAGCGTCTACTACAATGAGCAGTTCTTC.

This rearrangement joins TRBV19 to TRBJ2-6, with a weak D call TRBD2 (5 bases). V was shortened by 3 bases and J by 4 bases, with 10 bases between the two germline ends. CDR1 is LNHDA and CDR2 is SQIVND in the germline V gene (reference sequence). CDR3 length: 15 amino acids. The CDR3 DNA follows: TGTGCCAGTAGTATTCTCGGGGAAGGGGCCAACGTCCTGACTTTC. Protein: CASSILGEGANVLTF.

The V and J genes are TRBV11-2 and TRBJ2-7; D not certain. From germline, CDR1 is SGHAT and CDR2 FQNNGV. Trimming removed 5 bases from V and 4 bases from J, with 12 bases in between. The CDR3 length is 13 residues. In DNA, the CDR3 is TGTGCCAGCAGCCCCCCTCCAGCTTACGAGCAGTACTTC. Translating it yields CASSPPPAYEQYF.

The chain employs TRBV7-2 and TRBJ1-1; possible D gene TRBD1, 5 bases. The germline V gene encodes CDR1 SGHTA and CDR2 FQGNSA. V was clipped by 1 base and J by 5 bases, with 14 bases between them. This CDR3 has 15 residues. CDR3 bases: TGTGCCAGCAGCTTAGTTCACAGGATTAGGACTGAAGCTTTCTTT. This gives the protein CASSLVHRIRTEAFF.

The CDR3 protein is CASMGGRNNEQFF. The CDR3 nucleotides are TGTGCCAGCATGGGGGGACGCAACAATGAGCAGTTCTTC. J is TRBJ2-1 and V is TRBV9; perhaps TRBD2 as D (6 bases). CDR3 size: 13 residues. Germline lookup yields CDR1 SGDLS and CDR2 YYNGEE. Trimming shortened V by 6 bases and J by 5 bases, and 12 bases separated the two germline ends.

The J gene is TRBJ1-3, the V gene TRBV7-6; 7 bases are shared with TRBD1. Germline values: CDR1 SGHVS, CDR2 FNYEAQ. The CDR3 runs to 16 residues. J was trimmed by 4 bases and V by 5 bases; bases with no gene match: 11. As DNA, the CDR3 is TGTGCCAGCAGCCCCAGGGGACAGACGGGAGGAAACACCATATATTTT. Translating it yields CASSPRGQTGGNTIYF.

The chain is built from TRBV6-5 and TRBJ2-5; 7 nucleotides agree with TRBD1. Matching the DNA end better, TRBJ2-7 makes the J call doubtful. The length of the CDR3 is 13 residues. Germline V gene lookup returns CDR1 MNHEY and CDR2 SVGAGI. The CDR3: CASSPGQNYEQYF. The CDR3, as DNA: TGTGCCAGCAGCCCGGGACAGAATTACGAGCAGTACTTC.

The table lists this clone with a count of one. The CDR3 spells CASSSSGTTGQPQHF. The CDR3 nucleotides read TGTGCCAGCAGCTCCTCTGGGACGACGGGCCAGCCCCAGCATTTT. V usage is TRBV5-4 and J usage is TRBJ1-5; D possibly corresponds to TRBD1 (5 bases). The CDR3 sequence is 15 residues long. The germline V and J ends were trimmed by 3 bases and 7 bases, with 17 bases remaining between them. Germline assignment: CDR1 SGHNT and CDR2 YYREEE (reference sequence).